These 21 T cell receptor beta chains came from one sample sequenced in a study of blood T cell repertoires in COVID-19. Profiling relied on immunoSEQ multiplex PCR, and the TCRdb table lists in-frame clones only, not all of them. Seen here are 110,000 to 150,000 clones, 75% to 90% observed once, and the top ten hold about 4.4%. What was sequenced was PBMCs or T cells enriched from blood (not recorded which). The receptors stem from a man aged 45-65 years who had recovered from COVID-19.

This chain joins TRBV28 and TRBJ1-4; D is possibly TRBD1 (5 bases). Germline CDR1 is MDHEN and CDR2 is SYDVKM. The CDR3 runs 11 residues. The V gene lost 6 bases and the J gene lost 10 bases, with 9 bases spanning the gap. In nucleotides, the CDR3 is TGTGCCAGCAGCACAGGAAGAAAACTGTTTTTT. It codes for CASSTGRKLFF.

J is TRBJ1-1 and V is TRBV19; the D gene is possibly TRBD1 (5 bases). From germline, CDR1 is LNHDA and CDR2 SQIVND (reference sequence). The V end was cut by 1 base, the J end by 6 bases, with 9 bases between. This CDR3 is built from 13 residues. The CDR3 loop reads CASSIGGGAEAFF. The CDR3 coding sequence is TGTGCCAGTAGTATAGGGGGAGGGGCTGAAGCTTTCTTT.

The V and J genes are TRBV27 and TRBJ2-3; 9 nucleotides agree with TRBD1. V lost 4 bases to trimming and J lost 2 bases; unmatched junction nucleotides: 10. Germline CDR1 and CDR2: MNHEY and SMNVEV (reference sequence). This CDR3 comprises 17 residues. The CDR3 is CASSSPSQGAFTDTQYF. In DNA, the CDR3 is TGTGCCAGCAGTTCGCCATCACAGGGGGCATTCACAGATACGCAGTATTTT.

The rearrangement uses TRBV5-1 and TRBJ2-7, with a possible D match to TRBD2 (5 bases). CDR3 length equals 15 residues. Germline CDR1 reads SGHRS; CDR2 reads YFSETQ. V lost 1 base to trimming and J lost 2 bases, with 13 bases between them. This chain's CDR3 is CASSLSLRTAYEQYF. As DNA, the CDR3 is TGCGCCAGCAGCTTGTCATTGAGGACTGCCTACGAGCAGTACTTC.

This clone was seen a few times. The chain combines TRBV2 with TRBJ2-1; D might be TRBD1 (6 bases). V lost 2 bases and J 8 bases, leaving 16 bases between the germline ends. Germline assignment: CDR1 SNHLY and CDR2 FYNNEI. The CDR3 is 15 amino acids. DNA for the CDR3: TGTGCCAGCAGTGAACCCCAACAGGGCCCAGATGAGCAGTTCTTC. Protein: CASSEPQQGPDEQFF. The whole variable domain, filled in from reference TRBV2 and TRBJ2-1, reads EPEVTQTPSHQVTQMGQEVILRCVPISNHLYFYWYRQILGQKVEFLVSFYNNEISEKSEIFDDQFSVERPDGSNFTLKIRSTKLEDSAMYFCASSEPQQGPDEQFFGPGTRLTVL.

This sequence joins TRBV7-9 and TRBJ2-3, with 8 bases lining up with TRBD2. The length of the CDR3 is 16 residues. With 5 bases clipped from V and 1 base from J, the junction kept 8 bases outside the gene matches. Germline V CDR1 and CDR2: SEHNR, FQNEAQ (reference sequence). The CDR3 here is CASSIWATSGTDTQYF. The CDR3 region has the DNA TGTGCCAGCAGCATTTGGGCGACTAGCGGCACAGATACGCAGTATTTT. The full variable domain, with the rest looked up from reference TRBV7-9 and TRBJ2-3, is DTGVSQNPRHKITKRGQNVTFRCDPISEHNRLYWYRQTLGQGPEFLTYFQNEAQLEKSRLLSDRFSAERPKGSFSTLEIQRTEQGDSAMYLCASSIWATSGTDTQYFGPGTRLTVL.

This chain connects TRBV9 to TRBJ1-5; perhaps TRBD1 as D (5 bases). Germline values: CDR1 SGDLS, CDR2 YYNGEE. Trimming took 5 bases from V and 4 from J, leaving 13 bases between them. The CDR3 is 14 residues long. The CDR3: CASSSMGGNQPQHF. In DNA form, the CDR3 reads TGTGCCAGCAGTTCTATGGGGGGGAATCAGCCCCAGCATTTT.

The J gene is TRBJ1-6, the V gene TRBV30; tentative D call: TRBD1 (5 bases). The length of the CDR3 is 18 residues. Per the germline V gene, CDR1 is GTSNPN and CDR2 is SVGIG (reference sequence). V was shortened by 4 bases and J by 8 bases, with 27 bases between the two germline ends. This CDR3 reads CAWTGGHAYLKLHSPLHF. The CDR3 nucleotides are TGTGCCTGGACAGGCGGACACGCGTACCTTAAGCTTCATTCACCCCTCCACTTT.

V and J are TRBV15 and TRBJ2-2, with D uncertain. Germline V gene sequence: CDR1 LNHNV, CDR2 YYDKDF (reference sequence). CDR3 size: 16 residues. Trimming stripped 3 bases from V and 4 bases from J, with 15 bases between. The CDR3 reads CATSRHRVSTTGELFF. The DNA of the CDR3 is TGTGCCACCAGCAGGCACAGAGTTTCGACCACCGGGGAGCTGTTTTTT.

The CDR3 protein is CASSLDTSNTGELFF. CDR3 sequence (DNA): TGCGCCAGCAGCTTAGACACCTCGAACACCGGGGAGCTGTTTTTT. The chain joins TRBV5-1 to TRBJ2-2, with D hard to call. The CDR3 spans 15 residues. CDR1 is SGHRS, CDR2 YFSETQ, per germline. Trimming stripped 2 bases from V and 0 bases from J, with 8 bases between.

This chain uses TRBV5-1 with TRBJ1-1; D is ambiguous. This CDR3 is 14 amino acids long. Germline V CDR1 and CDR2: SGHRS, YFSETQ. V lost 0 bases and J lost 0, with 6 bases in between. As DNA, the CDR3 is TGCGCCAGCAGCTTGGGAGCTATGAACACTGAAGCTTTCTTT. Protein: CASSLGAMNTEAFF.

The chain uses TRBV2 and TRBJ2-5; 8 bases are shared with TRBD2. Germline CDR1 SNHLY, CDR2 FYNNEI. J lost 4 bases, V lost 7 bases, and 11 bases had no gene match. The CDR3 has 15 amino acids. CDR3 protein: CASIRAGDFRETQYF. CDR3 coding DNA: TGTGCCAGCATCCGAGCGGGAGATTTTAGAGAGACCCAGTACTTC.

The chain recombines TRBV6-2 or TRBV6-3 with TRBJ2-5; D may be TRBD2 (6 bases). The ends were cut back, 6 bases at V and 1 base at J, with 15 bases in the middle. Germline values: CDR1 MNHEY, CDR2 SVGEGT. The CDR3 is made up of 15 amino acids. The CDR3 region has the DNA TGTGCCAGCAGCCCCCGGGGGAGAGGCCAAGAGACCCAGTACTTC. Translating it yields CASSPRGRGQETQYF.

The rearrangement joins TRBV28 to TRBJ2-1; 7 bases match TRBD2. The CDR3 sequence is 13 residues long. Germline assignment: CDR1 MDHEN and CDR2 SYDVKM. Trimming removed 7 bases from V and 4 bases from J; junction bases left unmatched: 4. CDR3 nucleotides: TGTGCCAGCATGGGGGGGGGATACAATGAGCAGTTCTTC. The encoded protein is CASMGGGYNEQFF.

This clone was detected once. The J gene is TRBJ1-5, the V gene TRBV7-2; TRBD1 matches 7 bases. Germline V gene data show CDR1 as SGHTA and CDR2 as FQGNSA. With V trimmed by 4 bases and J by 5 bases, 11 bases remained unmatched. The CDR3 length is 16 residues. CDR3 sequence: CASSSRQGFAHQPQHF. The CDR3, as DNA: TGTGCCAGCAGCTCCCGACAGGGATTCGCGCATCAGCCCCAGCATTTT.

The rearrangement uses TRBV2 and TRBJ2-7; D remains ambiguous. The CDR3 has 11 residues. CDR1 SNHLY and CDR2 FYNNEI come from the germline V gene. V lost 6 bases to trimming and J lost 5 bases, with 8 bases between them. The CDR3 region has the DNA TGTGCCAGCAGGTGGCTGAACGAGCAGTACGTC. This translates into CASRWLNEQYV.

This CDR3 is CASRRAGGNYGYTF. The CDR3 DNA sequence: TGTGCCAGCAGAAGGGCAGGGGGCAACTATGGCTACACCTTC. The J gene is TRBJ1-2, the V gene TRBV27, with 8 bases that match TRBD1. The CDR3 runs to 14 residues. Germline-derived CDR1 and CDR2 are MNHEY and SMNVEV (reference sequence). With 6 bases clipped from V and 2 bases from J, the junction kept 5 bases outside the gene matches.

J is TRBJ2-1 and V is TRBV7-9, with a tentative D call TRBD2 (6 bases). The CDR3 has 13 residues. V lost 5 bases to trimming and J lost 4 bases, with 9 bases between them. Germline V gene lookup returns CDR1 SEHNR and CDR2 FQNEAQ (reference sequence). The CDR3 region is CASSTREYNEQFF. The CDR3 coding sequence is TGTGCCAGCAGCACACGGGAGTACAATGAGCAGTTCTTC.

CDR3 amino acids: CASSFGGFTEAFF. As DNA, the CDR3 is TGTGCCAGCAGCTTCGGGGGGTTCACTGAAGCTTTCTTT. V usage is TRBV7-2 and J usage is TRBJ1-1; possibly TRBD1 for D (5 bases). Between the trimmed V and J ends, which lost 3 bases and 4 bases, there was a span of 9 bases. Germline-derived CDR1 and CDR2 are SGHTA and FQGNSA. This CDR3 has 13 residues.

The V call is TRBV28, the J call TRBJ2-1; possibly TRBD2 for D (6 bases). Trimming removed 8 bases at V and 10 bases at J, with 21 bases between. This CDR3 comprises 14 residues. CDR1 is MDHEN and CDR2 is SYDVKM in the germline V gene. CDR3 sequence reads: CASHTVTGESEQFF. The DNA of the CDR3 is TGTGCCAGCCACACGGTGACGGGGGAAAGCGAGCAGTTCTTC.

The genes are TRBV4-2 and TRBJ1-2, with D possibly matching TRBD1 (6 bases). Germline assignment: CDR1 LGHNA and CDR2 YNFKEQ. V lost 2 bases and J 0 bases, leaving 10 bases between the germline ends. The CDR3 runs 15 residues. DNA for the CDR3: TGTGCCAGCAGCCAATCGACAGGAGCTAACTATGGCTACACCTTC. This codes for CASSQSTGANYGYTF.